This T cell receptor (beta chain) was captured by sequencing in a study of T cells in Graves' hyperthyroidism and ophthalmopathy. The CDR3 totals 15 residues. V gave up 5 bases and J gave up 7 bases; unmatched junction bases: 8. The germline gives CDR1 SGHTA, CDR2 FQGTGA. Amplified TCR beta CDR3 regions derived from RNA transcripts. The primer set for the first-round RT-PCR of the TCR CDR3 was HTBI. TCRdb re-called the multiplex PCR reads with MiXCR, one entry per CDR3 protein. The sample shows about 300,000 distinct CDR3 sequences, about 19% of them seen only once. The sequencing sample was made of blood. The TCR was taken from a man aged 45-65 years with Graves' ophthalmopathy. The genes are TRBV7-3 and TRBJ2-1, with 10 bases identical to TRBD2. The CDR3 nucleotides read TGTGCCAGCAGCGAAACTAGCGGGGCGGGGAATGAGCAGTTCTTC. It is translated as CASSETSGAGNEQFF.